The 4 T cell receptor beta chains below come from one sample, sequenced in a study of shared clonotypes between healthy human individuals. Clones were read by immunoSEQ multiplex PCR, and TCRdb kept only the in-frame ones, dropping some. Of a few million clones listed, around 90% are singletons. The source material was naive CD4+ T cells from PBMCs. Subset indicated: CD45RA+ positively selected. The source of these receptors is a young man in good health. Some clones in this sample may be carry-over from other donors' samples.

This chain uses TRBV9 with TRBJ2-7; a possible D gene is TRBD2 (7 bases). The germline CDR1 and CDR2 sequences are SGDLS and YYNGEE. The V end was cut by 4 bases, the J end by 0 bases, with 17 bases between. The CDR3 has 16 amino acids. The CDR3 loop reads CASSQGGGVNSYEQYF. CDR3 coding DNA: TGTGCCAGCAGCCAAGGGGGAGGGGTAAACTCCTACGAGCAGTACTTC.

The rearrangement joins TRBV6-1 to TRBJ2-1; 7 bases are shared with TRBD2. The junction had 6 bases not matched to a gene; V was cut back by 6 bases and J by 7 bases. Germline V gene data show CDR1 as MNHNS and CDR2 as SASEGT. This CDR3 contains 13 residues. The CDR3 coding sequence is TGTGCCAGCAGCTGGGGGGAGGGGAATGAGCAGTTCTTC. Its translation is CASSWGEGNEQFF.

This clone appeared a single time. The CDR3 region is CASSFRRRSYEQYF. The CDR3 DNA is TGTGCCAGCAGTTTTCGGCGAAGGTCCTACGAGCAGTACTTC. The V and J genes are TRBV28 and TRBJ2-7; D call uncertain. Trimming took 3 bases from V and 1 from J, leaving 10 bases between them. CDR3 length: 14 residues. The germline CDR1 and CDR2 sequences are MDHEN and SYDVKM.

This chain uses TRBV28 with TRBJ1-2; 7 bases are a match to TRBD1. The CDR3 is 15 amino acids. Trimming at V came to 5 bases and at J to 5 bases, leaving 11 bases not matched to a gene. In germline, CDR1 is MDHEN, CDR2 SYDVKM. DNA of the CDR3: TGTGCCAGCAGTATTACAGGGGTGGGCCTTTATGGCTACACCTTC. This codes for CASSITGVGLYGYTF.